This TCR beta chain was recorded in a study of T-cell memory formation after mild COVID-19. Study details: Across donors, TCR clusters were largely donor specific. Regarding the study as a whole: Pre-infection memory harbored some responding clones, suggesting cross-reactive memory joined. Mostly located in CM and EM were contracting CD4+ clones, with contracting CD8+ clones located in EMRA.

This clonotype was observed a handful of times. What it binds is not known. In germline, CDR1 is SEHNR, CDR2 FQNEAQ (reference sequence). V gave up 3 bases and J gave up 6 bases, with 9 bases separating them. The CDR3 runs 14 residues. MiXCR was run by TCRdb on the 5' RACE reads, yielding one entry per CDR3 protein. The table has 300,000 to 400,000 distinct CDR3 sequences, around 13% seen once. V gene TRBV7-9 combines with J gene TRBJ1-6; D ambiguous. Sequenced: PBMCs or a T cell subset sorted from them (not recorded which). This clonotype originated in a man between 18 and 35 years old who had mild COVID-19 (a few samples of this study predate the infection). Cell type and time point are not known. The CDR3 loop is CASSFLSANSPLHF. CDR3 sequence (DNA): TGTGCCAGCAGCTTTCTTAGTGCTAATTCACCCCTCCACTTT.